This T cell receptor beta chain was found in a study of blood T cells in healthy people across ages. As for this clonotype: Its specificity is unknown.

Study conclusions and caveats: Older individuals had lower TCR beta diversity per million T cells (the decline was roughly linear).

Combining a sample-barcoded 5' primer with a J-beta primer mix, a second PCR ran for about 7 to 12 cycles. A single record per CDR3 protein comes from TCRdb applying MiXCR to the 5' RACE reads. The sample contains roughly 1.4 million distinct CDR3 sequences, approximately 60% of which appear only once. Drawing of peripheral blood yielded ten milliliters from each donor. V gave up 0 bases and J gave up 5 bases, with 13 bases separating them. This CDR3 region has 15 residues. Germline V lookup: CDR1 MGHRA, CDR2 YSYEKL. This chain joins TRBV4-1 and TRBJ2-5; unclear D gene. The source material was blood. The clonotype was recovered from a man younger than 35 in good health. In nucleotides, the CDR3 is TGCGCCAGCAGCCAAGATTCAACCTGGATGGAGACCCAGTACTTC. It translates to CASSQDSTWMETQYF.